The rows below give T cell receptor beta chains drawn from one sample of a study of T cell repertoires in cytomegalovirus infection. TCRdb re-called the reads with MiXCR, one entry per CDR3 protein. The table shows around 170,000 distinct CDR3 sequences, with 17% occurring only once. The sequenced sample consisted of CD8+ T cells from PBMCs. These receptors were collected from a human donor in good health (CMV status not recorded). Some clones in this sample may be carry-over from other donors' samples. The CDR3 runs from the conserved cysteine through the conserved F or W. Fields, in order: D gene, clone size, V gene, J gene, CDR3 protein, CDR3 DNA. D genes are given only for firm matches. Only some rows state a clone size, as once, few, many or a class for expanded clones.

.,few,TRBV29-1,TRBJ2-7,CSVEGHDSYEQYF,TGCAGCGTTGAGGGACACGACTCCTACGAGCAGTACTTC
.,few,TRBV5-1,TRBJ2-7,CASSSRDPREREQYF,TGCGCCAGCAGTTCCCGGGACCCACGGGAGCGCGAGCAGTACTTC
.,few,TRBV28,TRBJ2-7,CASSRTRGFWHEQYF,TGTGCCAGCAGTCGAACAAGGGGATTTTGGCACGAGCAGTACTTC
.,few,TRBV19,TRBJ1-2,CASREILRNYGYTF,TGTGCCAGTAGGGAAATCCTCAGAAACTATGGCTACACCTTC
TRBD2,.,TRBV7-3,TRBJ2-1,CASSLLAGGHNEQFF,TGTGCCAGCAGCCTACTAGCGGGGGGGCACAATGAGCAGTTCTTC
.,once,TRBV7-9,TRBJ1-1,CASSLVEGGTEAFF,TGTGCCAGCAGCTTAGTAGAAGGGGGGACTGAAGCTTTCTTT
.,few,TRBV7-2,TRBJ2-1,CASSLDEAGYSYNEQFF,TGTGCCAGCAGCTTAGATGAGGCTGGATACTCCTACAATGAGCAGTTCTTC
.,few,TRBV29-1,TRBJ1-1,CSVDPITASFF,TGCAGCGTTGACCCGATCACAGCCTCTTTCTTT
.,few,TRBV14,TRBJ1-1,CASSHGGAVEAFF,TGTGCCAGCAGCCATGGGGGCGCCGTTGAAGCTTTCTTT
.,.,TRBV12-5,TRBJ2-1,CASGLGGRSGEQFF,TGTGCTAGTGGTTTGGGGGGCCGCTCGGGGGAGCAGTTCTTC
.,few,TRBV5-1,TRBJ1-1,CASSFDPRGTEAFF,TGCGCCAGCAGCTTCGACCCCCGAGGGACTGAAGCTTTCTTT
TRBD1,few,TRBV7-9,TRBJ1-1,CASSLDRGLTEAFF,TGTGCCAGCAGCTTGGACAGGGGGCTTACTGAAGCTTTCTTT
.,.,TRBV7-9,TRBJ2-1,CASSSEPDEQFF,TGTGCCAGCAGCTCAGAGCCAGATGAGCAGTTCTTC
.,few,TRBV25-1,TRBJ1-1,CASSRKGQLNTEAFF,TGTGCCAGCAGCCGCAAGGGGCAGCTGAACACTGAAGCTTTCTTT
.,few,TRBV5-6,TRBJ1-5,CASSSGRGNQPQHF,TGTGCCAGCAGCTCGGGTAGGGGCAATCAGCCCCAGCATTTT
TRBD2,.,TRBV6-6,TRBJ2-1,CASSPLPSGGAYNEQFF,TGTGCCAGCAGTCCACTTCCTAGCGGGGGTGCCTACAATGAGCAGTTCTTC
TRBD2,.,TRBV28,TRBJ2-1,CASSSGLAAPYNEQFF,TGTGCCAGCAGTTCGGGACTAGCGGCCCCCTACAATGAGCAGTTCTTC
TRBD2,.,TRBV7-2,TRBJ2-7,CASSTSRGGLDEQYF,TGTGCCAGCAGCACTAGTCGGGGGGGGCTTGACGAGCAGTACTTC
TRBD1,.,TRBV29-1,TRBJ2-1,CSVGAGTGGSFAQFF,TGCAGCGTGGGCGCCGGGACAGGGGGCTCTTTTGCGCAGTTCTTC
TRBD2,.,TRBV4-2,TRBJ2-1,CASSQSVVAGSEQFF,TGTGCCAGCAGCCAAAGCGTGGTAGCGGGGAGTGAGCAGTTCTTC
.,once,TRBV29-1,TRBJ1-2,CSVPPGIGYGYTF,TGCAGCGTTCCTCCAGGAATCGGCTATGGCTACACCTTC
TRBD2,few,TRBV6-2/TRBV6-3,TRBJ2-1,CASSLTGTSGSSYNEQFF,TGTGCCAGCAGCCTCACCGGGACTAGCGGGAGCTCCTACAATGAGCAGTTCTTC
.,few,TRBV6-5,TRBJ2-7,CASNDRLYYEQYF,TGTGCCAGTAATGACCGATTATACTACGAGCAGTACTTC